Each of the 2 T cell receptor beta chains below was sequenced from the same sample in a study of shared clonotypes between healthy human individuals. Clones were read by immunoSEQ multiplex PCR, and TCRdb kept only the in-frame ones, dropping some. The table lists about 490,000 clones, 79% of them singletons. The specimen sequenced was PBMCs. Source of these receptors: a woman aged 35 to 49 in good health. Some clones in this sample may be carry-over from other donors' samples.

The chain links TRBV7-2 to TRBJ1-3; D is unresolved. The ends were cut back, 0 bases at V and 7 bases at J, with 10 bases in the middle. The CDR3 spans 14 residues. Germline V gene lookup returns CDR1 SGHTA and CDR2 FQGNSA. The CDR3 is CASSLAPVGNTIYF. CDR3 sequence (DNA): TGTGCCAGCAGCTTAGCCCCCGTTGGGAACACCATATATTTT.

The chain couples TRBV7-6 to TRBJ2-2; 9 nucleotides align to TRBD1. The CDR3 length is 15 residues. V dropped 5 bases and J dropped 3; count of bases not matched to a gene: 4. CDR1 and CDR2 (germline): SGHVS, FNYEAQ. In nucleotides, the CDR3 is TGTGCCAGCAGCGCCGGACAGGGGTACACCGGGGAGCTGTTTTTT. Protein sequence: CASSAGQGYTGELFF. The full variable domain, with the rest looked up from reference TRBV7-6 and TRBJ2-2, is GAGVSQSPRYKVTKRGQDVALRCDPISGHVSLYWYRQALGQGPEFLTYFNYEAQQDKSGLPNDRFSAERPEGSISTLTIQRTEQRDSAMYRCASSAGQGYTGELFFGEGSRLTVL.